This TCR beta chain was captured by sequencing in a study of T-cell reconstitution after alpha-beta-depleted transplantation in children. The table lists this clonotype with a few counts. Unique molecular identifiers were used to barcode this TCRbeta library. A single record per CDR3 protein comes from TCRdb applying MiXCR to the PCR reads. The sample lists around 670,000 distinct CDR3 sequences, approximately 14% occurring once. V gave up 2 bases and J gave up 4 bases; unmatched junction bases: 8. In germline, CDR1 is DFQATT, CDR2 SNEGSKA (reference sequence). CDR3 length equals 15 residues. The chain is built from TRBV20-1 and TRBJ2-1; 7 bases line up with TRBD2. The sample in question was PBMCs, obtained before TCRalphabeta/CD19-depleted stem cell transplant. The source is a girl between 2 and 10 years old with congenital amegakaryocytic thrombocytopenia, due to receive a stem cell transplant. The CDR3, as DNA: TGCAGTGCTAGATTGGGACTAACTCTTTACAATGAGCAGTTCTTC. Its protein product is CSARLGLTLYNEQFF.